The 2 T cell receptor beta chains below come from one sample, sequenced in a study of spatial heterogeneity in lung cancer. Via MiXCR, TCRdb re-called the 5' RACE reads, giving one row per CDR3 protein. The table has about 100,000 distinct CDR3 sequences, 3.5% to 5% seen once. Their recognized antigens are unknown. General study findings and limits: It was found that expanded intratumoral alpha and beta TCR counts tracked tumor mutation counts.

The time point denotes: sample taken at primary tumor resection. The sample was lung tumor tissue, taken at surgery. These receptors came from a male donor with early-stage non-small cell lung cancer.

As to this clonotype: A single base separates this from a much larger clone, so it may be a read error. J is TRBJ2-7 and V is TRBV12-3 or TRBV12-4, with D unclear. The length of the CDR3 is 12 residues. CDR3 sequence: CGSSFSHSEQYF. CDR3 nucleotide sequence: TGTGGCAGCAGTTTTTCACACTCCGAGCAGTACTTC.

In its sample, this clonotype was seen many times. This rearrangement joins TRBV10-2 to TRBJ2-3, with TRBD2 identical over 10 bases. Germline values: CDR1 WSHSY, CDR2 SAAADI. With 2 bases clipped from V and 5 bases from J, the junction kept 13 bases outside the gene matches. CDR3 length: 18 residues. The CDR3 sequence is CASSEASPLAGAQDTQYF. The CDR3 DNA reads TGCGCCAGCAGTGAGGCATCTCCTCTAGCGGGGGCTCAAGATACGCAGTATTTT.